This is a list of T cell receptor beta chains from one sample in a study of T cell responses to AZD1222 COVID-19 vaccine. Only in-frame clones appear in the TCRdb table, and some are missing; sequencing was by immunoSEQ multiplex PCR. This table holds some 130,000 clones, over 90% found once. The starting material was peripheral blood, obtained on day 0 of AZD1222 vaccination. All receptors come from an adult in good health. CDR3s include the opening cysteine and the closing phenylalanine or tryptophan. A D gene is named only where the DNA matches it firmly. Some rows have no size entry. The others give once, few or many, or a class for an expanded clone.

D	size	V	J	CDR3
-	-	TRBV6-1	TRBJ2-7	CASSEGRWYEQYF
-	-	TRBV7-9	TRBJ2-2	CASTSQSQPNTGELFF
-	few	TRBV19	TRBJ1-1	CASTRRQTNTEAFF
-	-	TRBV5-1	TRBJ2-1	CASSLVDEQFF
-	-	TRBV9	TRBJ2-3	CASSVRVDSTDTQYF
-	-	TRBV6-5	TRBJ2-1	CASGALEQFF
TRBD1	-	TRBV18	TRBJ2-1	CASSPPIGQGGEQFF
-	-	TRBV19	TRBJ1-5	CATQTDSNQPQHF
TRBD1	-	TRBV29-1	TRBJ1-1	CSAEGDRGVAFF
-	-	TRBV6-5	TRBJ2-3	CASSFRGRSTDTQYF
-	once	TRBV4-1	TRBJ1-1	CASSHGGAGLNTEAFF
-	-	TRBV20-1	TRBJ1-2	CSAPSGPGYTF
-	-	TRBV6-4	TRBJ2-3	CASSDGEADTQYF
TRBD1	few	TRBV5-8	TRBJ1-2	CASSFSRDRGNGYTF
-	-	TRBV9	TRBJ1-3	CASSALGGRGTIYF
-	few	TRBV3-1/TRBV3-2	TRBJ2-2	CASSFSGPSGELFF
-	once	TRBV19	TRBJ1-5	CASSTWGTGAQPQHF
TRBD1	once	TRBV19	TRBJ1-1	CASSPRDRANTEAFF
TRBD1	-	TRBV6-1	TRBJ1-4	CASSDRQGVEKLFF
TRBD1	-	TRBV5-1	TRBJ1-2	CASSSGQLYGYTF
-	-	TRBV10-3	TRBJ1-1	CAISESSDNTEAFF
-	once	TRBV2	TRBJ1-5	CASSEGVGRAYQPQHF
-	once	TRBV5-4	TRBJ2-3	CASSLNTDTQYF
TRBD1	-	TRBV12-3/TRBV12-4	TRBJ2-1	CASSLDRENEQFF
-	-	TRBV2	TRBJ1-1	CASGTFTEAFF
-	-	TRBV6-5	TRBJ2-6	CATKRGSGANVLTF
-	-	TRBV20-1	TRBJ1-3	CSASTRGVGNTIYF
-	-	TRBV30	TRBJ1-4	CAWRWHQNEKLFF
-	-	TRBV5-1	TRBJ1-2	CASSLVEVGVHGYTF
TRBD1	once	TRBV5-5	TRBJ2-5	CASSLSGQQETQYF
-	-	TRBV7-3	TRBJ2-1	CASSFRGAGNEQFF
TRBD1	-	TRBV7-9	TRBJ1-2	CASSLQQGRRGYTF
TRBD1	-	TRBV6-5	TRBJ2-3	CASSRGTGGTDTQYF
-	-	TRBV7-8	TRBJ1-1	CASSLVGRVFTEAFF
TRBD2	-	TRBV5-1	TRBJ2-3	CASTSGLGRDTQYF
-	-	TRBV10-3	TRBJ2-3	CAISDLGRTDTQYF
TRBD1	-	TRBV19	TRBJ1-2	CASTRGQANYGYTF
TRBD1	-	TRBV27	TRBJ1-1	CASTGGAEAFF
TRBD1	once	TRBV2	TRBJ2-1	CASRENRQGGNEQFF
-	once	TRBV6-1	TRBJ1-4	CASSEIGEGGEKLFF
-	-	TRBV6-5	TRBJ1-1	CASSEGVTEAFF
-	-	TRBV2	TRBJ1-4	CASRTTRGKLFF
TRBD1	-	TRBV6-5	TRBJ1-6	CASSYSIQGGNSPLHF
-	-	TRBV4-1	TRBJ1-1	CASSPREFTNTEAFF
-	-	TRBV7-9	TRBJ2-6	CASSSYRGLRSGANVLTF
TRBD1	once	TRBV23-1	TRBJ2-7	CASSPGQGASEQYF
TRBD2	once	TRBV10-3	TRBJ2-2	CAIRGLDGAGELFF
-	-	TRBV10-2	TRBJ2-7	CASSEEGPQYYEQYF
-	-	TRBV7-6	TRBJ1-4	CASSLAGATNEKLFF
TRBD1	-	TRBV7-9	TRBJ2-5	CASSFGTVQETQYF
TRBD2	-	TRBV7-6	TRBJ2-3	CASSLARGGLAGVSTDTQYF
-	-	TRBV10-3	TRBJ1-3	CASAGSSGNTIYF
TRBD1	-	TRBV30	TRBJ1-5	CAWDRGAGQPQHF
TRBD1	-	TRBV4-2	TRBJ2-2	CASSQSGTGVDAGELFF
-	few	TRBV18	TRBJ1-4	CASSPRALATNEKLFF
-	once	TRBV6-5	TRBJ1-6	CASSRGGLNSPLHF
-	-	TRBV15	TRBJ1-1	CATSIQGGDTEAFF
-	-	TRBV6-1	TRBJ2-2	CASSDPRPRNTGELFF
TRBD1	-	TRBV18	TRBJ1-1	CASSQGQGDEAFF
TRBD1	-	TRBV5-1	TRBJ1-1	CASSLGSSGTGFVAFF